This T cell receptor beta chain was obtained from a study of monozygotic twins with inflammatory bowel disease. The CDR3 has 14 residues. Germline V gene sequence: CDR1 LGHNA, CDR2 YSLEER. TCRdb re-called the 5' RACE reads and shows each CDR3 protein once, DNA omitted. The ten top clones account for around 2%, within a sample of 300,000 to 350,000 distinct CDR3 sequences. The chain joins TRBV4-3 to TRBJ2-5; the D call from TCRdb, TRBD1, cannot be confirmed without DNA. This TCR was sampled from a human donor with ulcerative colitis or Crohn's disease, or a healthy co-twin of an affected twin (not recorded which). Material: blood. The CDR3 loop is CASSQTTGKETQYF.